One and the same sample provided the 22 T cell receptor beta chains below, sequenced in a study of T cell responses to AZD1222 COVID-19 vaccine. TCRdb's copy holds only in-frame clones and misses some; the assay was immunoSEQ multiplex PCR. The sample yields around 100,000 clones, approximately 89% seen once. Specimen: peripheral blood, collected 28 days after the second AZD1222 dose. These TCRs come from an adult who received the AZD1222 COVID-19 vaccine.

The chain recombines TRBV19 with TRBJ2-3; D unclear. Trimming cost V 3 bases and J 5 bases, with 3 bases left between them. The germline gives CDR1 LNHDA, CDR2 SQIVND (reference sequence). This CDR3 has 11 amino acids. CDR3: CASSIKDTQYF. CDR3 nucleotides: TGTGCCAGTAGTATTAAAGATACGCAGTATTTT. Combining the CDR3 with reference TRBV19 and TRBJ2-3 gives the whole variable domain DGGITQSPKYLFRKEGQNVTLSCEQNLNHDAMYWYRQDPGQGLRLIYYSQIVNDFQKGDIAEGYSVSREKKESFPLTVTSAQKNPTAFYLCASSIKDTQYFGPGTRLTVL.

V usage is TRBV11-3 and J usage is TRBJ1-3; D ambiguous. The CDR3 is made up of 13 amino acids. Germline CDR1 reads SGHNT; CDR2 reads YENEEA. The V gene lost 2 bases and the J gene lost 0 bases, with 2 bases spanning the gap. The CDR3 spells CASSLISGNTIYF. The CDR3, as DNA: TGTGCCAGCAGCTTAATCTCTGGAAACACCATATATTTT.

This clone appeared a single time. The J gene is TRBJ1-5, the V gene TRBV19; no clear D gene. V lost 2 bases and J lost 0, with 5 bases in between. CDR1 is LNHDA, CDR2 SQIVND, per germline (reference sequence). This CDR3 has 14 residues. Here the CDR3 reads CASSITHSNQPQHF. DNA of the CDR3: TGTGCCAGTAGTATAACGCATAGCAATCAGCCCCAGCATTTT.

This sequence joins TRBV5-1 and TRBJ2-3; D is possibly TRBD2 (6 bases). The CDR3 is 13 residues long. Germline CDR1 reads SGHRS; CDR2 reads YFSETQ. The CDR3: CATSSGDTDTQYF. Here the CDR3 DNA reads TGCGCAACCAGTAGCGGAGACACAGATACGCAGTATTTT.

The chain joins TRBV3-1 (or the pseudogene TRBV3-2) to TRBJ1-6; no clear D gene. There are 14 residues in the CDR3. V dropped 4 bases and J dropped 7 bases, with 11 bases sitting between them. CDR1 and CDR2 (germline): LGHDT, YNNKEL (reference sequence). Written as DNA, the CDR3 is TGTGCCAGCAGCCGGCAGGCGAGCAATTCACCCCTCCACTTT. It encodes CASSRQASNSPLHF.

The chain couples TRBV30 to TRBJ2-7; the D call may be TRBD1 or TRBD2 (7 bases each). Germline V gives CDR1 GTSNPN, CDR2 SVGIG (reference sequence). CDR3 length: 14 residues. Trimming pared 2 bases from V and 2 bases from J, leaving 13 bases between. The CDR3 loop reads CAWSQGGMPYEQYF. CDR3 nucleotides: TGTGCCTGGAGTCAGGGGGGGATGCCCTACGAGCAGTACTTC.

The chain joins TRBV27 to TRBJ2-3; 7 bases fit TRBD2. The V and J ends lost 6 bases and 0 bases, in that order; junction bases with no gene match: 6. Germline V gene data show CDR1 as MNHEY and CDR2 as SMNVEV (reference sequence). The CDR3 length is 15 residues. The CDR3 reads CASRLAVHSTDTQYF. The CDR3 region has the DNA TGTGCCAGCAGGCTAGCGGTTCATAGCACAGATACGCAGTATTTT.

CDR3 DNA sequence: TGCGCCAGCAGCCAAGCGGGGTCCGCCCCGGCCCCCTACAATGAGCAGTTCTTC. Protein: CASSQAGSAPAPYNEQFF. The chain combines TRBV4-1 with TRBJ2-1; possibly TRBD2 for D (5 bases). The CDR3 runs to 18 residues. The ends were cut back, 1 base at V and 2 bases at J, with 18 bases in the middle. In germline, CDR1 is MGHRA, CDR2 YSYEKL.

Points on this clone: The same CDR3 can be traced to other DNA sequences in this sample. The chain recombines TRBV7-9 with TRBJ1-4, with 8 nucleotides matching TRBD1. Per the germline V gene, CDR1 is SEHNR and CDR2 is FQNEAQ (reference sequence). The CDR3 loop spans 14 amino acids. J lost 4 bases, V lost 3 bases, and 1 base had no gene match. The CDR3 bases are TGTGCCAGCAGCTTCGGACAGGGTAATGAAAAACTGTTTTTT. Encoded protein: CASSFGQGNEKLFF.

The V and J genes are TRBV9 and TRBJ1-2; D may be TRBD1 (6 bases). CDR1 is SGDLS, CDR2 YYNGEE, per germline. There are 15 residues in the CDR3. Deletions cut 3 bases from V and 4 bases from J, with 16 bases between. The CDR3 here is CASSANTGRAYGYTF. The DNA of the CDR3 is TGTGCCAGCAGCGCAAACACAGGGAGGGCCTATGGCTACACCTTC.

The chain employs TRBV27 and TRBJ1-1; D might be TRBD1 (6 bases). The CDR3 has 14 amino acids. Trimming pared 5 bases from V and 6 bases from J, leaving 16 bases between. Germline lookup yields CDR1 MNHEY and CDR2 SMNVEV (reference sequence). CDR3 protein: CASSRWGARSEAFF. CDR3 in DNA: TGTGCCAGCAGTCGTTGGGGGGCTCGGTCTGAAGCTTTCTTT.

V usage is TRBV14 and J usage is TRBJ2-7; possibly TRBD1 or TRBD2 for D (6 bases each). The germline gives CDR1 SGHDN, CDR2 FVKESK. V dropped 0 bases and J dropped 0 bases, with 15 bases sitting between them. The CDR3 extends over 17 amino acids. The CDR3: CASSQDRRGHPSYEQYF. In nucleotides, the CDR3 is TGTGCCAGCAGCCAAGATAGGAGGGGACACCCCTCCTACGAGCAGTACTTC. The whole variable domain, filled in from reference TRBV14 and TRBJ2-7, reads EAGVTQFPSHSVIEKGQTVTLRCDPISGHDNLYWYRRVMGKEIKFLLHFVKESKQDESGMPNNRFLAERTGGTYSTLKVQPAELEDSGVYFCASSQDRRGHPSYEQYFGPGTRLTVT.

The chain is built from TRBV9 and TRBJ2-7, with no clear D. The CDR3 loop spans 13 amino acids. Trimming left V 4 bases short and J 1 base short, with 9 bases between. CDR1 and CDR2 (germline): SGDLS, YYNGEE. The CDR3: CASSSDGSYEQYF. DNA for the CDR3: TGTGCCAGCAGCTCGGACGGATCCTACGAGCAGTACTTC.

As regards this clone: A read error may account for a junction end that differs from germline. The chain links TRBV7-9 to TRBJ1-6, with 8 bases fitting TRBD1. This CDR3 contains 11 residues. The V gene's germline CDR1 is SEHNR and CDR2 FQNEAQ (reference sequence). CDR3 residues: CASSYGQGLYF. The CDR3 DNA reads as TGTGCCAGCAGCTACGGACAGGGTCTGTACTTT.

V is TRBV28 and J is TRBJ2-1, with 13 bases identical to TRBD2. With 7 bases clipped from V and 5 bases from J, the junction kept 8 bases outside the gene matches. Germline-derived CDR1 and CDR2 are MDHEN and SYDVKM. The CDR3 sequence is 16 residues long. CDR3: CASTLSGTSGNNEQFF. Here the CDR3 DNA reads TGTGCCAGCACCCTTTCCGGGACTAGCGGGAACAATGAGCAGTTCTTC.

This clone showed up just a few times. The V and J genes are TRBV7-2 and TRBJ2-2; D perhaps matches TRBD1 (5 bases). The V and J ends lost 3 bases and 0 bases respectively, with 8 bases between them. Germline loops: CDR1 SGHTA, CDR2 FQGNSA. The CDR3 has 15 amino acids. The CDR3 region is CASSFRQTNTGELFF. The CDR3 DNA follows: TGTGCCAGCAGCTTCAGACAGACGAACACCGGGGAGCTGTTTTTT.

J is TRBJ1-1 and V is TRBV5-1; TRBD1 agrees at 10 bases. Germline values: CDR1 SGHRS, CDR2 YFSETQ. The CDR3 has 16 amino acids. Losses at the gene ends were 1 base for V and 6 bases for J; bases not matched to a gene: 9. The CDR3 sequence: CASSLWTGTGEPEAFF. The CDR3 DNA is TGCGCCAGCAGCTTGTGGACGGGGACAGGGGAACCTGAAGCTTTCTTT. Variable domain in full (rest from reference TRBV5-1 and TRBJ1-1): KAGVTQTPRYLIKTRGQQVTLSCSPISGHRSVSWYQQTPGQGLQFLFEYFSETQRNKGNFPGRFSGRQFSNSRSEMNVSTLELGDSALYLCASSLWTGTGEPEAFFGQGTRLTVV.

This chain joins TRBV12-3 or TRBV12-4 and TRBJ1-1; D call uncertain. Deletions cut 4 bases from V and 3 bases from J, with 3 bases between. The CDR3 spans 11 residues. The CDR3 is CASSYYTEAFF. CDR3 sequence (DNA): TGTGCCAGCAGTTATTACACTGAAGCTTTCTTT.

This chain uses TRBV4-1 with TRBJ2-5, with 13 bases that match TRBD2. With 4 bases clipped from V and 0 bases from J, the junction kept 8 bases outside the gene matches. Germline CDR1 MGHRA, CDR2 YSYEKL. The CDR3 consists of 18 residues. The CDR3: CASSLGGLAGVYQETQYF. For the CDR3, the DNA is TGCGCCAGCAGCCTAGGAGGACTAGCGGGGGTGTACCAAGAGACCCAGTACTTC.

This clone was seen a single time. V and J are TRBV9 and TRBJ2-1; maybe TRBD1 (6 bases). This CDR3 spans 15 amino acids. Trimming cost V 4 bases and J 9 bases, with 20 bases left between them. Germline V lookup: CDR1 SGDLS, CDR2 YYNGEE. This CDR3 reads CASSPGTPHYGEQFF. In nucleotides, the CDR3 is TGTGCCAGCAGCCCCGGGACACCCCATTATGGTGAGCAGTTCTTC.

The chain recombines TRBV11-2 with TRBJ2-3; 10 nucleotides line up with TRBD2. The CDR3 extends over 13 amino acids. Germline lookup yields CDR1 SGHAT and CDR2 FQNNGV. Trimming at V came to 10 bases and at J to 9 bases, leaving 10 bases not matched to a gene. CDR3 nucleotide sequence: TGTGCCACCTCCGGGGGAGCGGGGGGGACGCAGTATTTT. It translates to CATSGGAGGTQYF.

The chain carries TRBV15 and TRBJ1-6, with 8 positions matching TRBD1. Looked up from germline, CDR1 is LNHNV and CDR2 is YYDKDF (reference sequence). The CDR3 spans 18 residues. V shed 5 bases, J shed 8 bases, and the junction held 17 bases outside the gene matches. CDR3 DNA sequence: TGTGCCACCAGCCCCACGGGACAGGCGGCATTTGTCGATTCACCCCTCCACTTT. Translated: CATSPTGQAAFVDSPLHF.